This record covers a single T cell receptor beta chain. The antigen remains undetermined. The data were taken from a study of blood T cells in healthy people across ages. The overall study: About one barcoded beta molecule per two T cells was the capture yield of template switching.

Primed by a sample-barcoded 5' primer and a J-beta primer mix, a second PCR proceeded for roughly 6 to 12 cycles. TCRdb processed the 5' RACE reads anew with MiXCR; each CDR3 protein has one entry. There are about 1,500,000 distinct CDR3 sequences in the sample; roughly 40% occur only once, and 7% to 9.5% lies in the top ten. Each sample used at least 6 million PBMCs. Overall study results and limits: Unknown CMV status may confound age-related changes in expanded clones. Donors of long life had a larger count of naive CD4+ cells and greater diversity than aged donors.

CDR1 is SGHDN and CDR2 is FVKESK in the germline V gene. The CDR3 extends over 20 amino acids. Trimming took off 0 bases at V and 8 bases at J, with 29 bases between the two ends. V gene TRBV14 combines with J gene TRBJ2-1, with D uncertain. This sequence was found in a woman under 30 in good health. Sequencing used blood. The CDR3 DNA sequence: TGTGCCAGCAGCCAAGACCACACAGTGTTGAGGTTTGAATTAGGCTATGAGCAGTTCTTC. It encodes CASSQDHTVLRFELGYEQFF.